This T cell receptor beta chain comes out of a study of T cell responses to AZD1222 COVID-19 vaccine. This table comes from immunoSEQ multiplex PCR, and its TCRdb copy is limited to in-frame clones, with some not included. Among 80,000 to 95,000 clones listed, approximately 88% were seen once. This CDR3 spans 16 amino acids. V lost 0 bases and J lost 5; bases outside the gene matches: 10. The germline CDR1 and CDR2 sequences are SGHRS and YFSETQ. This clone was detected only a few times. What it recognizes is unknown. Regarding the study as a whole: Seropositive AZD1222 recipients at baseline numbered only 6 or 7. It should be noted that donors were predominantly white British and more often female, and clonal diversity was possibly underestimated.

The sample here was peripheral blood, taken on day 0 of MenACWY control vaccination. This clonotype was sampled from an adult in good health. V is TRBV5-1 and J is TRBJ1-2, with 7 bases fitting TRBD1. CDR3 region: CASSLAPDREDYGYTF. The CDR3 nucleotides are TGCGCCAGCAGCTTGGCCCCCGACAGGGAGGATTATGGCTACACCTTC.